The clone carrying this T cell receptor beta chain was detected many times. No antigen is known for it. From the multiplex PCR reads, TCRdb called clonotypes with MiXCR, one entry per CDR3 protein. The table records approximately 120,000 distinct CDR3 sequences, approximately 21% of them present only once. The data were obtained in a study of breast tumors, draining lymph nodes, adjacent tissues. V lost 3 bases, J lost 6 bases, and 8 bases stayed unmatched. The germline V gene encodes CDR1 SGHRS and CDR2 YFSETQ. This CDR3 is 15 amino acids long. The study's findings and limits: Luminal-like breast cancer showed significantly greater tumor-nontumor repertoire similarity than basal-like breast cancer did. Data only fit, rather than demonstrated, lymph node origin of most tumor T cells.

Axillary draining lymph nodes of breast cancer patients supplied the node samples. The genes are TRBV5-1 and TRBJ2-2, with 7 bases lining up with TRBD1. The receptor comes from a female donor with breast cancer. Some clones in this sample may be carry-over from other donors' samples. Sequencing was performed on axillary lymph node tissue. The CDR3: CASSYGQVTAGELFF. The CDR3 nucleotides read TGCGCCAGCAGCTATGGACAGGTTACGGCCGGGGAGCTGTTTTTT.